This T cell receptor (beta chain) was sequenced during a study of blood T cell repertoires in COVID-19. Study-level background: Samples representing acute and convalescent COVID-19 were sourced from the United States, Italy and Spain.

CDR1 and CDR2 from the germline V gene are SGHTA and FQGNSA. This CDR3 has 14 amino acids. The J segment lost 7 bases and the V segment lost 2 bases, leaving 5 bases of the junction unmatched. TCRdb keeps only in-frame clones here, not all; method: immunoSEQ multiplex PCR. The table has fewer than 200,000 clones, 75% to 95% seen once. Only one count was recorded for this clone. The chain joins TRBV7-2 to TRBJ2-1, with TRBD2 matching 7 bases. Sequenced: peripheral blood. This clonotype was obtained from a man over 45 with acute or convalescent COVID-19. CDR3 DNA sequence: TGTGCCAGCAGCTTATTGGGGGGGGAGAATGAGCAGTTCTTC. Its protein is CASSLLGGENEQFF.